The clone carrying this T cell receptor beta chain was recorded only once. Antigen: not known. Germline CDR1 SGHRS, CDR2 YFSETQ. The CDR3 sequence is 13 residues long. V lost 0 bases and J 5 bases, leaving 8 bases between the germline ends. Produced via immunoSEQ multiplex PCR; TCRdb's table is partial and in-frame only. Here the sample spans tens of thousands of clones, roughly 69% being singletons. This entry belongs to a study of CD4+ T cells in melanoma. Study conclusions and caveats: A reported correlation linked neoantigen-specific CD4+ T cells to CD8+, macrophage and B cell function.

The J gene is TRBJ1-2, the V gene TRBV5-1; D perhaps matches TRBD1 (5 bases). Sequencing was performed on tumor tissue. The clonotype was recovered from a human donor with melanoma. As DNA, the CDR3 is TGCGCCAGCAGCTTGGGTACAGGATATGGCTACACCTTC. It encodes CASSLGTGYGYTF.